The source of this T cell receptor (beta chain) is a study of T cells in tumors after PD-1 blockade. A remark on this clone: Its specificity is unknown.

Assay: immunoSEQ multiplex PCR; the TCRdb copy retains only in-frame clones and omits some. Of more than 40,000 clones listed, over 70% were seen once; the top ten hold about 3.8%. Germline trimming cut 1 base from V and 6 bases from J; bases unmatched to any gene: 7. Germline CDR1 reads MGHRA; CDR2 reads YSYEKL. The CDR3 spans 17 residues. Findings and caveats of the study: Blood contained about 42% of the tumor's TCR clonotypes.

Input was roughly 616 ng to 6,500 ng of genomic DNA from tumor or blood. This rearrangement joins TRBV4-1 to TRBJ2-1, with TRBD2 matching over 12 bases. This specimen consisted of PBMCs, obtained before anti-PD-1 treatment. The origin of this receptor is a human donor with basal cell carcinoma. The CDR3 loop is CASSQVKLAGGLNEQFF. As DNA, the CDR3 is TGCGCCAGCAGCCAAGTAAAGCTAGCGGGGGGGCTCAATGAGCAGTTCTTC.